Reported below is one T cell receptor (beta chain). Per germline, CDR1 SGHRS and CDR2 YFSETQ. V was cut by 5 bases and J by 1 base, with 13 bases left in between. The CDR3 is made up of 14 amino acids. These data belong to a study of blood T cell repertoires in COVID-19. At the level of the study: Spain, Italy and the United States supplied samples that represented acute and convalescent COVID-19.

In the authors' methods: The assay estimated nucleated cells by amplifying reference gene primers. TCRdb's table, derived via immunoSEQ multiplex PCR, lists solely in-frame clones and lacks some. The DNA gave D and trimming, while V, J and clone size come from that table. The sample yields 100,000 or so clones, more than 75% seen once. The sequencing sample was made of peripheral blood. This sequence was found in a woman in her thirties with acute or convalescent COVID-19. The chain links TRBV5-1 to TRBJ2-7, with D perhaps TRBD2 (6 bases). The CDR3: CASRRKEGSYEQYF. The CDR3 nucleotides are TGCGCCAGCAGAAGGAAGGAGGGTTCCTACGAGCAGTACTTC.